This record looks at one TCR beta chain sequence and its context. The data were taken from a study of T cell changes during pregnancy in multiple sclerosis. Germline V gives CDR1 SGDLS, CDR2 YYNGEE. Losses at the gene ends were 2 bases for V and 8 bases for J; bases not matched to a gene: 5. The CDR3 has 15 amino acids. Assay used: immunoSEQ multiplex PCR; TCRdb lists only in-frame clones, some missing. The sample has about 67,000 clones, 92% seen once; the top ten hold roughly 1.5%. This receptor was taken from a female donor with multiple sclerosis, enrolled in a pregnancy study. The rearrangement joins TRBV9 to TRBJ2-1; 12 bases are shared with TRBD2. This specimen was peripheral blood, taken after pregnancy. The CDR3 spells CASSVSTSGSYEQFF. The CDR3 DNA reads TGTGCCAGCAGCGTCTCGACTAGCGGGAGCTATGAGCAGTTCTTC.